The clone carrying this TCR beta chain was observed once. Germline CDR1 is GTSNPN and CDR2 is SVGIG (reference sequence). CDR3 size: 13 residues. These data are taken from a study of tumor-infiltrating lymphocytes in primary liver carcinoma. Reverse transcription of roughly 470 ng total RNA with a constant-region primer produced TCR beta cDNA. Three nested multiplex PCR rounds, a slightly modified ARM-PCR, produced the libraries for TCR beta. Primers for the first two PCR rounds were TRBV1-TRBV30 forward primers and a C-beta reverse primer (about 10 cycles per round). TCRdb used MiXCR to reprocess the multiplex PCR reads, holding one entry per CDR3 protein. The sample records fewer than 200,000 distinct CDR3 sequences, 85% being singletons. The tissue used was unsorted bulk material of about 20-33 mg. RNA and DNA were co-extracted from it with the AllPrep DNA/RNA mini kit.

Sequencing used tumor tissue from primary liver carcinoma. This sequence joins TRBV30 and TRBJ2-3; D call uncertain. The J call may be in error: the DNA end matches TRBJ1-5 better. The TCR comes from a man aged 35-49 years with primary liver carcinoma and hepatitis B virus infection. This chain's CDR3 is CAWSVNQLDTQHF. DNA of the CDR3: TGTGCCTGGAGTGTAAATCAGCTGGATACGCAGCATTTT.